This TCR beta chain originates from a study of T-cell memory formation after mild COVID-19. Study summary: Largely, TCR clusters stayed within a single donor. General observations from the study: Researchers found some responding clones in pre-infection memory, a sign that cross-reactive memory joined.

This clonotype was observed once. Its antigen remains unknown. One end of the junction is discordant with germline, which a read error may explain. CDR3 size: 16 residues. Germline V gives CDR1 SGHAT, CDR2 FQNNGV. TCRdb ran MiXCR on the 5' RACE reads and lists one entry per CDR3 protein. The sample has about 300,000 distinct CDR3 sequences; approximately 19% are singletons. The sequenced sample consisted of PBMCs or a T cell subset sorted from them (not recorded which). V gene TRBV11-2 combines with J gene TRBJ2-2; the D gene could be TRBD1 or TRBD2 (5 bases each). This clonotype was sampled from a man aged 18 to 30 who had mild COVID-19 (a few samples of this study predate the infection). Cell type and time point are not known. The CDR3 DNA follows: TGTGACAGCAGCTTATGGTACGGGGCATCAATCGGGGAGCTGTTTTTT. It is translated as CDSSLWYGASIGELFF. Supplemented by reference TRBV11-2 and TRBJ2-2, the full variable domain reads EAGVAQSPRYKIIEKRQSVAFWCNPISGHATLYWYQQILGQGPKLLIQFQNNGVVDDSQLPKDRFSAERLKGVDSTLKIQPAKLEDSAVYLCDSSLWYGASIGELFFGEGSRLTVL.